This T cell receptor beta chain came from a study of blood T cell repertoires in COVID-19. As for the study in general: Material from acute and convalescent COVID-19 was sourced from the United States, Italy and Spain.

Using immunoSEQ multiplex PCR, the repertoire was profiled, and TCRdb retains in-frame clones only, with some absent. The data contain about 330,000 clones, roughly 90% of them singletons. V lost 2 bases and J lost 3, with 14 bases in between. CDR1 and CDR2 (germline): MGHDK, SYGVNS. This CDR3 has 15 amino acids. This receptor was identified in a woman aged 50 to 60 with active or convalescent COVID-19. The sample consisted of peripheral blood. The chain is built from TRBV25-1 and TRBJ2-7; the D gene is possibly TRBD1 (5 bases). As DNA, the CDR3 is TGTGCCAGCAGTGAAGAGCAGGGCGTTTACTACGAGCAGTACTTC. Encoded protein: CASSEEQGVYYEQYF.